Below are 13 T cell receptor beta chains sequenced from a single sample in a study of PD-1 blockade in classical Hodgkin lymphoma. Method: immunoSEQ multiplex PCR; TCRdb's copy keeps in-frame clones and lacks some. The data hold just under 65,000 clones, with 90% to 95% observed a single time. Time point: cycle 4 day 1 (C4D1), after 6 weeks of nivolumab. Every patient experienced relapse after autologous stem cell transplantation, and brentuximab vedotin exposure varied. Material: peripheral blood mononuclear cells (PBMCs), obtained before the fourth cycle of nivolumab. The receptors here all came from a human donor with classical Hodgkin lymphoma.

This chain joins TRBV5-1 and TRBJ2-7; 8 bases are a match to TRBD2. With V trimmed by 4 bases and J by 1 base, 10 bases remained unmatched. The CDR3 is 16 amino acids. The V gene's germline CDR1 is SGHRS and CDR2 YFSETQ. For the CDR3, the DNA is TGCGCCAGCAGCAGGGGTCAAGCGGGAGCGTCCTACGAGCAGTACTTC. Translating it yields CASSRGQAGASYEQYF.

This rearrangement joins TRBV7-9 to TRBJ2-3; 9 bases match TRBD2. From germline, CDR1 is SEHNR and CDR2 FQNEAQ (reference sequence). This CDR3 region has 14 residues. V gave up 8 bases and J gave up 1 base; unmatched junction bases: 4. This chain's CDR3 is CASAGGIRTDTQYF. Here the CDR3 DNA reads TGTGCCAGCGCGGGGGGGATACGCACAGATACGCAGTATTTT.

The genes are TRBV4-1 and TRBJ2-3; 13 bases line up with TRBD2. CDR3 length: 18 amino acids. V shed 1 base and J 3 bases; nucleotides not matched to a gene: 7. The germline V gene encodes CDR1 MGHRA and CDR2 YSYEKL. This CDR3 is CASSQAGTSGVVTDTQYF. CDR3 nucleotide sequence: TGCGCCAGCAGCCAAGCCGGGACTAGCGGGGTTGTAACAGATACGCAGTATTTT.

J is TRBJ2-5 and V is TRBV11-2; no reliable D call. V lost 3 bases, J lost 4 bases, and 9 bases lay in between. The CDR3 spans 13 residues. Germline assignment: CDR1 SGHAT and CDR2 FQNNGV. CDR3 residues: CASSFPPIETQYF. For the CDR3, the DNA is TGTGCCAGCAGCTTTCCCCCAATAGAGACCCAGTACTTC.

In its sample, this clone was seen a few times. This chain connects TRBV6-5 to TRBJ2-7; 7 bases are a match to TRBD2. V was pared by 6 bases and J by 3 bases, with 11 bases of the junction left unmatched. The CDR3 extends over 15 amino acids. The germline CDR1 and CDR2 sequences are MNHEY and SVGAGI. Written as DNA, the CDR3 is TGTGCCAGCAGGCGTACGGGGGGAGACAGCTACGAGCAGTACTTC. Protein product: CASRRTGGDSYEQYF.

The V gene is TRBV5-5, the J gene TRBJ2-3; TRBD1 agrees at 7 bases. The junction had 3 bases not matched to a gene; V was cut back by 0 bases and J by 5 bases. Germline V gene lookup returns CDR1 SGHKS and CDR2 YYEKEE (reference sequence). CDR3 length: 14 amino acids. The CDR3 nucleotides are TGTGCCAGCAGCTTGGAGACAGGGAGAGATACGCAGTATTTT. Translation: CASSLETGRDTQYF.

The J gene is TRBJ2-3, the V gene TRBV10-3; TRBD1 or TRBD2 may be the D gene (5 bases each). CDR1 and CDR2 from the germline V gene are ENHRY and SYGVKD. CDR3 size: 15 residues. Deletions cut 0 bases from V and 4 bases from J, with 11 bases between. The CDR3 is CAISESVTGPDTQYF. DNA of the CDR3: TGTGCCATCAGTGAGTCAGTAACGGGGCCAGATACGCAGTATTTT.

The rearrangement links TRBV7-9 to TRBJ2-1; D possibly matches TRBD1 or TRBD2 (5 bases each). CDR3 size: 18 residues. The V end was cut by 2 bases, the J end by 1 base, with 18 bases between. Germline loops: CDR1 SEHNR, CDR2 FQNEAQ (reference sequence). CDR3 coding DNA: TGTGCCAGCAGCTTACGGGGACCCAACTTGATATCCTACAATGAGCAGTTCTTC. It codes for CASSLRGPNLISYNEQFF.

The V and J genes are TRBV28 and TRBJ1-1; TRBD1 aligns across 8 bases. This CDR3 contains 15 residues. V shed 3 bases, J shed 0 bases, and the junction held 3 bases outside the gene matches. CDR1 MDHEN and CDR2 SYDVKM come from the germline V gene. The CDR3 region has the DNA TGTGCCAGCAGTTTCGGGACAGGTATGAACACTGAAGCTTTCTTT. Translated, it gives CASSFGTGMNTEAFF.

The gene calls are TRBV27 and TRBJ2-1; 10 bases are a match to TRBD2. Germline CDR1 and CDR2: MNHEY and SMNVEV (reference sequence). The CDR3 runs to 18 residues. Trimming took 3 bases from V and 0 from J; bases not matched to a gene: 8. CDR3: CASSLVGLAGASYNEQFF. The DNA for the CDR3 is TGTGCCAGCAGTTTGGTAGGGCTAGCGGGAGCCTCCTACAATGAGCAGTTCTTC.

This chain uses TRBV7-9 with TRBJ2-7; no firm D call. The germline V and J ends were trimmed by 1 base and 5 bases, with 12 bases remaining between them. Germline CDR1 and CDR2: SEHNR and FQNEAQ (reference sequence). CDR3 length: 14 amino acids. The DNA of the CDR3 is TGTGCCAGCAGCTTAGACTTGGGTGCCCACGAGCAGTACTTC. As protein: CASSLDLGAHEQYF. The whole variable domain, remainder taken from reference TRBV7-9 and TRBJ2-7, is DTGVSQNPRHKITKRGQNVTFRCDPISEHNRLYWYRQTLGQGPEFLTYFQNEAQLEKSRLLSDRFSAERPKGSFSTLEIQRTEQGDSAMYLCASSLDLGAHEQYFGPGTRLTVT.

This clone was seen just once. The rearrangement joins TRBV27 to TRBJ1-1; 9 nucleotides align to TRBD1. This CDR3 is built from 14 residues. Germline loops: CDR1 MNHEY, CDR2 SMNVEV (reference sequence). V gave up 8 bases and J gave up 4 bases; unmatched junction bases: 8. The CDR3 nucleotides read TGTGCCAGCGCCCTCGACAGGGGGGGCACTGAAGCTTTCTTT. It is translated as CASALDRGGTEAFF.

This rearrangement joins TRBV29-1 to TRBJ2-1; TRBD2 aligns across 7 bases. The CDR3 extends over 17 amino acids. The V gene end was trimmed by 0 bases and the J gene end by 0 bases; junction bases not matched to a gene: 8. Germline assignment: CDR1 SQVTM and CDR2 ANQGSEA. DNA for the CDR3: TGCAGCGTTGAAGACGGTTCAAGGGAGGGCTCCTACAATGAGCAGTTCTTC. This translates into CSVEDGSREGSYNEQFF.